Each of the 24 T cell receptor beta chains below was sequenced from the same sample in a study of T cell responses to AZD1222 COVID-19 vaccine. Method: immunoSEQ multiplex PCR; TCRdb's copy keeps in-frame clones and lacks some. Found here are about 130,000 clones, roughly 86% of them singletons; the top ten hold 10%. The input for sequencing was peripheral blood, taken on day 0 of AZD1222 vaccination. The receptors were sampled from an adult in good health.

The chain uses TRBV28 and TRBJ2-1; unclear D gene. This CDR3 region has 12 residues. Trimming shortened V by 6 bases and J by 10 bases, and 13 bases separated the two germline ends. Germline V gene lookup returns CDR1 MDHEN and CDR2 SYDVKM. CDR3 sequence reads: CASSRYGNEQFF. The CDR3, as DNA: TGTGCCAGCAGCCGCTACGGCAACGAGCAGTTCTTC.

This sequence joins TRBV28 and TRBJ2-5, with 8 positions matching TRBD1. The length of the CDR3 is 14 residues. The germline V gene encodes CDR1 MDHEN and CDR2 SYDVKM. Trimming at V came to 5 bases and at J to 5 bases, leaving 7 bases not matched to a gene. CDR3 in DNA: TGTGCCAGCAGTCCCCAGGGGGCGGGGGAGACCCAGTACTTC. Protein: CASSPQGAGETQYF.

DNA for the CDR3: TGTGCCAGCCTAGGACAGACTAACACCGGGGAGCTGTTTTTT. It yields the protein CASLGQTNTGELFF. The rearrangement links TRBV2 to TRBJ2-2; D perhaps matches TRBD1 (6 bases). The CDR3 totals 14 residues. Trimming left V 8 bases short and J 2 bases short, with 12 bases between. The V gene's germline CDR1 is SNHLY and CDR2 FYNNEI.

The chain combines TRBV28 with TRBJ2-2; 8 bases are shared with TRBD1. Germline lookup yields CDR1 MDHEN and CDR2 SYDVKM. This CDR3 region has 17 residues. V lost 11 bases to trimming and J lost 0 bases; unmatched junction nucleotides: 14. The CDR3 DNA sequence: TGTGCCGCCCGATCAGACAGGGGCCCTTCGAACACCGGGGAGCTGTTTTTT. Translation: CAARSDRGPSNTGELFF. Using reference TRBV28 and TRBJ2-2 for the parts outside the CDR3, the full variable domain is DVKVTQSSRYLVKRTGEKVFLECVQDMDHENMFWYRQDPGLGLRLIYFSYDVKMKEKGDIPEGYSVSREKKERFSLILESASTNQTSMYLCAARSDRGPSNTGELFFGEGSRLTVL.

The J gene is TRBJ2-1, the V gene TRBV6-2 or TRBV6-3; D unresolved. With 2 bases removed from V and 9 bases from J, the gap between germline ends came to 14 bases. The V gene's germline CDR1 is MNHEY and CDR2 SVGEGT. CDR3 length: 14 amino acids. The CDR3: CASSYGPELTEQFF. The CDR3 nucleotides read TGTGCCAGCAGTTACGGGCCGGAATTGACTGAGCAGTTCTTC.

The chain links TRBV14 to TRBJ1-2, with unresolved D. Trimming took 5 bases from V and 4 from J, leaving 17 bases between them. Germline V lookup: CDR1 SGHDN, CDR2 FVKESK. The CDR3 loop spans 15 amino acids. This CDR3 is CASSFSGRESYGYTF. Written as DNA, the CDR3 is TGTGCCAGCAGCTTCTCCGGAAGGGAATCCTATGGCTACACCTTC. The full variable domain, in which reference TRBV14 and TRBJ1-2 provide the parts outside the CDR3, is EAGVTQFPSHSVIEKGQTVTLRCDPISGHDNLYWYRRVMGKEIKFLLHFVKESKQDESGMPNNRFLAERTGGTYSTLKVQPAELEDSGVYFCASSFSGRESYGYTFGSGTRLTVV.

This chain's CDR3 is CASSFPSHTQYF. The CDR3 nucleotides are TGTGCCAGCAGCTTCCCGTCGCATACGCAGTATTTT. V is TRBV5-6 and J is TRBJ2-3; D unclear. Germline assignment: CDR1 SGHDT and CDR2 YYEEEE. This CDR3 is 12 amino acids long. Trimming took 2 bases from V and 7 from J, leaving 8 bases between them.

The chain is built from TRBV7-6 and TRBJ1-4; D not resolved. CDR1 SGHVS and CDR2 FNYEAQ come from the germline V gene. V was trimmed by 3 bases and J by 5 bases, leaving 10 bases between them. This CDR3 is 14 amino acids long. CDR3 coding DNA: TGTGCCAGCAGCTTGGGCAAGGAAAATGAAAAACTGTTTTTT. It is translated as CASSLGKENEKLFF.

The rearrangement joins TRBV28 to TRBJ1-5, with TRBD1 matching over 7 bases. Germline CDR1 MDHEN, CDR2 SYDVKM. The CDR3 is 15 amino acids. With 3 bases clipped from V and 7 bases from J, the junction kept 9 bases outside the gene matches. CDR3 DNA sequence: TGTGCCAGCAGTTTGCCCAGGGGGATCGGGCAGCCCCAGCATTTT. It specifies CASSLPRGIGQPQHF.

This clone is a singleton in its sample. The chain links TRBV19 to TRBJ1-1; D might be TRBD1 (6 bases). Germline V gene lookup returns CDR1 LNHDA and CDR2 SQIVND (reference sequence). V lost 6 bases and J lost 0, with 17 bases in between. CDR3 length equals 16 residues. In DNA, the CDR3 is TGTGCCAGTAGCCCTGGTGGGAGGGGGATGAACACTGAAGCTTTCTTT. Amino acids: CASSPGGRGMNTEAFF.

CDR3 sequence (DNA): TGTGCCAGCAGCCAAGCACTACTAGCAGATACGCAGTATTTT. Its protein product is CASSQALLADTQYF. This chain uses TRBV3-1 (or the pseudogene TRBV3-2) with TRBJ2-3, with a possible D match to TRBD2 (5 bases). The CDR3 consists of 14 residues. V dropped 1 base and J dropped 4 bases, with 9 bases sitting between them. Germline lookup yields CDR1 LGHDT and CDR2 YNNKEL (reference sequence).

The chain recombines TRBV5-6 with TRBJ2-3; 9 positions match TRBD2. The CDR3 loop spans 16 amino acids. The V and J ends lost 4 bases and 3 bases, in that order; junction bases with no gene match: 9. The germline V gene has CDR1 SGHDT and CDR2 YYEEEE. This CDR3 reads CASSPAAGGETDTQYF. The CDR3 DNA reads as TGTGCCAGCAGCCCCGCGGCGGGGGGGGAAACAGATACGCAGTATTTT.

V usage is TRBV10-3 and J usage is TRBJ2-2, with D unresolved. Looked up from germline, CDR1 is ENHRY and CDR2 is SYGVKD. This CDR3 is built from 15 residues. The V end lost 0 bases, the J end lost 1 base, and 6 bases lay between the germline ends. In DNA, the CDR3 is TGTGCCATCAGTGAGTCCGGCGGGAACACCGGGGAGCTGTTTTTT. Translating gives CAISESGGNTGELFF.

The rearrangement uses TRBV5-1 and TRBJ1-6; D might be TRBD1 (5 bases). V was trimmed by 3 bases and J by 10 bases, leaving 14 bases between them. CDR1 and CDR2 from the germline V gene are SGHRS and YFSETQ. There are 14 residues in the CDR3. The CDR3 bases are TGCGCCAGCAGCTCAGACAGATTGGAATCACCCCTCCACTTT. Its translation is CASSSDRLESPLHF.

V and J are TRBV6-6 and TRBJ1-3; D remains ambiguous. The CDR3 is 14 residues long. Trimming removed 7 bases from V and 5 bases from J, with 15 bases in between. The germline CDR1 and CDR2 sequences are MNHNY and SVGAGI (reference sequence). CDR3: CASKEGEGRNTIYF. The CDR3 nucleotides read TGTGCCAGCAAGGAAGGCGAAGGAAGAAACACCATATATTTT.

The chain uses TRBV5-4 and TRBJ2-6; D is undetermined. V lost 7 bases to trimming and J lost 4 bases, with 9 bases between them. The CDR3 has 13 amino acids. Germline loops: CDR1 SGHNT, CDR2 YYREEE (reference sequence). The CDR3 loop reads CASGVAGANVLTF. In DNA form, the CDR3 reads TGTGCCAGCGGGGTTGCGGGGGCCAACGTCCTGACTTTC.

The rearrangement links TRBV6-5 to TRBJ2-7, with 7 bases lining up with TRBD2. The V and J ends lost 10 bases and 2 bases, in that order; junction bases with no gene match: 11. The CDR3 spans 14 residues. Germline V gives CDR1 MNHEY, CDR2 SVGAGI. The CDR3 bases are TGTGCCACCCGGGGTAGCGGGTTCACCTACGAGCAGTACTTC. It codes for CATRGSGFTYEQYF.

V and J are TRBV20-1 and TRBJ1-5, with D maybe TRBD1 (5 bases). This CDR3 spans 14 amino acids. V lost 3 bases, J lost 5 bases, and 14 bases lay in between. CDR1 and CDR2 (germline): DFQATT, SNEGSKA (reference sequence). CDR3 residues: CSASHSLGDQPQHF. The DNA of the CDR3 is TGCAGTGCTAGTCACAGCCTGGGGGATCAGCCCCAGCATTTT.

The chain has TRBV6-1 and TRBJ1-6, with D unclear. Germline V gene data show CDR1 as MNHNS and CDR2 as SASEGT. The CDR3 extends over 13 amino acids. V shed 3 bases and J shed 5 bases, with 5 bases lying between them. The CDR3 DNA reads as TGTGCCAGCAGTGAGCGAGATAATTCACCCCTCCACTTT. Translation gives CASSERDNSPLHF.

The gene calls are TRBV18 and TRBJ1-4; D call uncertain. Germline CDR1 KGHSH, CDR2 LQKENI. The CDR3 runs 15 residues. V gave up 1 base and J gave up 8 bases, with 14 bases separating them. The CDR3 sequence is CASSPLPGFEEKLFF. The CDR3 coding sequence is TGTGCCAGCTCACCACTCCCGGGGTTTGAAGAAAAACTGTTTTTT.

The V call is TRBV14, the J call TRBJ2-7; no clear D gene. The CDR3 covers 12 residues. V lost 1 base, J lost 3 bases, and 4 bases lay in between. Germline loops: CDR1 SGHDN, CDR2 FVKESK. CDR3 sequence reads: CASSQGVYEQYF. CDR3 coding DNA: TGTGCCAGCAGCCAAGGGGTCTACGAGCAGTACTTC.

The chain uses TRBV7-3 and TRBJ1-2; no clear D. This CDR3 has 16 residues. Germline V gene sequence: CDR1 SGHTA, CDR2 FQGTGA. V was clipped by 5 bases and J by 8 bases, with 24 bases between them. The CDR3 DNA sequence: TGTGCCAGCAGCCCGAAGAGGGAACCGGGTTCGGAAGGCTACACCTTC. Encoded protein: CASSPKREPGSEGYTF.

V usage is TRBV7-2 and J usage is TRBJ2-7; D uncertain. The germline V and J ends were trimmed by 5 bases and 3 bases, with 5 bases remaining between them. The germline V gene has CDR1 SGHTA and CDR2 FQGNSA. The CDR3 runs to 11 residues. CDR3: CASSPGYEQYF. CDR3 nucleotides: TGTGCCAGCAGCCCTGGCTACGAGCAGTACTTC.

The chain combines TRBV5-1 with TRBJ1-1; tentatively, D is TRBD1 (5 bases). Germline assignment: CDR1 SGHRS and CDR2 YFSETQ. The CDR3 extends over 15 amino acids. Trimming removed 1 base from V and 1 base from J, with 11 bases in between. The CDR3 DNA reads TGCGCCAGCAGCTTGATTAGGGGAGCGAACACTGAAGCTTTCTTT. Residues: CASSLIRGANTEAFF. The whole variable domain, filled in from reference TRBV5-1 and TRBJ1-1, reads KAGVTQTPRYLIKTRGQQVTLSCSPISGHRSVSWYQQTPGQGLQFLFEYFSETQRNKGNFPGRFSGRQFSNSRSEMNVSTLELGDSALYLCASSLIRGANTEAFFGQGTRLTVV.